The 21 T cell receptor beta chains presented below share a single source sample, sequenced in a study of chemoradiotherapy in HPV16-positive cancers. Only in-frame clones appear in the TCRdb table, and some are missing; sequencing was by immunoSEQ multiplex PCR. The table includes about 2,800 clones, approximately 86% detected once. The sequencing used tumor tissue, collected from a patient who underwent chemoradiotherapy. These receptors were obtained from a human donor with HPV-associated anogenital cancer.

Written as DNA, the CDR3 is TGTGCCACCAGCAGAGACCGGAGTAATGAAAAACTGTTTTTT. As protein: CATSRDRSNEKLFF. The chain has TRBV15 and TRBJ1-4; D gene uncertain. CDR3 length equals 14 residues. The germline V gene has CDR1 LNHNV and CDR2 YYDKDF (reference sequence). V was pared by 0 bases and J by 4 bases, with 6 bases between.

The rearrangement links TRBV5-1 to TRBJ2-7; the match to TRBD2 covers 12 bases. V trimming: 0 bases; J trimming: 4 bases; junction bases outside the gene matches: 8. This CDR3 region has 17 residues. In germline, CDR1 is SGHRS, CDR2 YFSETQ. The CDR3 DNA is TGCGCCAGCAGCTTGGCATCTAGCGGGGGGGCCATTTACGAGCAGTACTTC. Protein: CASSLASSGGAIYEQYF. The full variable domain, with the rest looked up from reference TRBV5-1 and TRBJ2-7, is KAGVTQTPRYLIKTRGQQVTLSCSPISGHRSVSWYQQTPGQGLQFLFEYFSETQRNKGNFPGRFSGRQFSNSRSEMNVSTLELGDSALYLCASSLASSGGAIYEQYFGPGTRLTVT.

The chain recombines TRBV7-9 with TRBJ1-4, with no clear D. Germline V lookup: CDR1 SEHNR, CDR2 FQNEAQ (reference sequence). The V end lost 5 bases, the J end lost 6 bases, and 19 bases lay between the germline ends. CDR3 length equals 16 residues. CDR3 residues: CASSPSLTGFYEKLFF. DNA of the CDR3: TGTGCCAGCAGCCCATCCCTCACGGGTTTCTATGAAAAACTGTTTTTT.

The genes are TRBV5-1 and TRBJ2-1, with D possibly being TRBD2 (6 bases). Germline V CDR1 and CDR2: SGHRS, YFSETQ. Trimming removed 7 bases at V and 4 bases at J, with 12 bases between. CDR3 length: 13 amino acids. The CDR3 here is CASGGDLYNEQFF. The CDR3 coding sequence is TGCGCCAGCGGAGGGGACTTATACAATGAGCAGTTCTTC.

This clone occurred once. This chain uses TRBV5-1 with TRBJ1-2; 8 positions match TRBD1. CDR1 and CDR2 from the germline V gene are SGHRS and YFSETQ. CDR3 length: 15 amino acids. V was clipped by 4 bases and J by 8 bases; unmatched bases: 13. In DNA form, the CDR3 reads TGCGCCAGCAGCCTGACAGCGGACAGGGTGGGCGGCTACACCTTC. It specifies CASSLTADRVGGYTF.

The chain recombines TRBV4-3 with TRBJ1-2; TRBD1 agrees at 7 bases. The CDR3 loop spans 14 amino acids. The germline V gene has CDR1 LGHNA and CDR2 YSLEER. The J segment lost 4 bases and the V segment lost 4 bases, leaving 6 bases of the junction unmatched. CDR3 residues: CASSPTGRGYGYTF. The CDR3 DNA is TGCGCCAGCAGCCCGACAGGGAGGGGCTATGGCTACACCTTC.

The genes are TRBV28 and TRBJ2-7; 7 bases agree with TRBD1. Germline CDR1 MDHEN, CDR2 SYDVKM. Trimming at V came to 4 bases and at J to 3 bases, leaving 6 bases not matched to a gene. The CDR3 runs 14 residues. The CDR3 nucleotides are TGTGCCAGCAGTTCACCGGGACAGTTCTACGAGCAGTACTTC. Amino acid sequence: CASSSPGQFYEQYF.

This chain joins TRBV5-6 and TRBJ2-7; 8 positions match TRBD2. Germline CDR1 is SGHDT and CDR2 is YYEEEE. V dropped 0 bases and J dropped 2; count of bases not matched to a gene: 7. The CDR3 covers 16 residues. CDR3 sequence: CASSLAGAGVTYEQYF. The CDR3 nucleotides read TGTGCCAGCAGCTTGGCCGGAGCGGGGGTGACCTACGAGCAGTACTTC.

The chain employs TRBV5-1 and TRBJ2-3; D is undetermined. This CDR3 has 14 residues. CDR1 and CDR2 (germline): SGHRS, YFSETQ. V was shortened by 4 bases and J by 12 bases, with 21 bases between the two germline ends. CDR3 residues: CASSPASRLEPQYF. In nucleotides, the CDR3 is TGCGCCAGCAGCCCCGCGTCCCGCCTCGAACCTCAGTATTTT.

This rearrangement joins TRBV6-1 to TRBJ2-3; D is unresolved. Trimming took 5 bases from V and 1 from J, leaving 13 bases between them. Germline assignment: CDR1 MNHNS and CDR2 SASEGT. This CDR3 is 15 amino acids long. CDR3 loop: CASSTAFFGTDTQYF. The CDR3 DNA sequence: TGTGCCAGCAGTACGGCTTTTTTTGGCACAGATACGCAGTATTTT.

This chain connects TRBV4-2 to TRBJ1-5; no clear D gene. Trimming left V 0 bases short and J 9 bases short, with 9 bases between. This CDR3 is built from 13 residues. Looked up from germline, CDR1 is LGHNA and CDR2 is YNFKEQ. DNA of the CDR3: TGTGCCAGCAGCCAAGATCGGCGAGGGCCCCAGCATTTT. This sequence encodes CASSQDRRGPQHF.

CDR3 protein: CASSSNGQGQETQYF. In nucleotides, the CDR3 is TGTGCCAGCAGCTCGAACGGACAGGGACAAGAGACCCAGTACTTC. V is TRBV7-2 and J is TRBJ2-5, with 8 bases identical to TRBD1. Germline CDR1 SGHTA, CDR2 FQGNSA. The CDR3 totals 15 residues. J was trimmed by 2 bases and V by 4 bases; bases with no gene match: 6. Full variable domain (missing parts from reference TRBV7-2 and TRBJ2-5): GAGVSQSPSNKVTEKGKDVELRCDPISGHTALYWYRQSLGQGLEFLIYFQGNSAPDKSGLPSDRFSAERTGGSVSTLTIQRTQQEDSAVYLCASSSNGQGQETQYFGPGTRLLVL.

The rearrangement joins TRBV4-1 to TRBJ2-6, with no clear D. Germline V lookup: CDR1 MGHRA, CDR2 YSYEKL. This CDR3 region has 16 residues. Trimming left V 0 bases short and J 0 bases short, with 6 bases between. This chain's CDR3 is CASSQDSVSGANVLTF. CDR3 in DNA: TGCGCCAGCAGCCAAGATTCGGTCTCTGGGGCCAACGTCCTGACTTTC.

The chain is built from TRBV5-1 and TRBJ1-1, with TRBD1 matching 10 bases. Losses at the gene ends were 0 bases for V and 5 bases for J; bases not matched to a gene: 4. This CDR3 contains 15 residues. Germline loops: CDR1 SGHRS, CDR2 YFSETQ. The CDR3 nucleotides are TGCGCCAGCAGCTTGGTTGGACAGGGGGAGACTGAAGCTTTCTTT. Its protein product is CASSLVGQGETEAFF.

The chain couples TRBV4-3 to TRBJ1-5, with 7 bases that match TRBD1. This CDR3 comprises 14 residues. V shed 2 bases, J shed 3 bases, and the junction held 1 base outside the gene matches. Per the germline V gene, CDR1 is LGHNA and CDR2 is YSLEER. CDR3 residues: CASSQTGDNQPQHF. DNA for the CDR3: TGCGCCAGCAGCCAAACAGGGGACAATCAGCCCCAGCATTTT.

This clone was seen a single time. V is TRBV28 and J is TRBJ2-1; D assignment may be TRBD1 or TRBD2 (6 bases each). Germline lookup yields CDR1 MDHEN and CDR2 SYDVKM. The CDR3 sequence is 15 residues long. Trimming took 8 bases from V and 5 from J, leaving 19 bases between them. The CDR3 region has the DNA TGTGCCAGCGAGCAATGGGGGGCTAGTCACAATGAGCAGTTCTTC. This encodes CASEQWGASHNEQFF.

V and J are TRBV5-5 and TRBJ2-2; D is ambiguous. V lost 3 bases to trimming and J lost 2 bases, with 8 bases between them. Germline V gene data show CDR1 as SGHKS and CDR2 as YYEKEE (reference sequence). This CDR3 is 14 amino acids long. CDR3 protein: CASSWFFNTGELFF. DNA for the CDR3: TGTGCCAGCAGCTGGTTTTTCAACACCGGGGAGCTGTTTTTT.

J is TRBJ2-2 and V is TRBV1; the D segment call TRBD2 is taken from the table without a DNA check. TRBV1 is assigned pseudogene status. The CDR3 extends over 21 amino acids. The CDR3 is CTSSHFPWGLAGVGHTGELFF. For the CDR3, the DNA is TGCACCAGCAGCCACTTTCCGTGGGGACTAGCGGGAGTAGGTCACACCGGGGAGCTGTTTTTT.

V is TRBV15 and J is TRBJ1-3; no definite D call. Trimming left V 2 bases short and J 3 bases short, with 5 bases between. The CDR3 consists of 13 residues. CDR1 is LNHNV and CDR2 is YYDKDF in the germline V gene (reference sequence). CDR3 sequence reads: CATSRSGGNTIYF. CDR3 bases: TGTGCCACCAGCAGATCGGGTGGAAACACCATATATTTT. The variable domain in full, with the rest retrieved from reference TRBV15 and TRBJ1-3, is DAMVIQNPRYQVTQFGKPVTLSCSQTLNHNVMYWYQQKSSQAPKLLFHYYDKDFNNEADTPDNFQSRRPNTSFCFLDIRSPGLGDTAMYLCATSRSGGNTIYFGEGSWLTVV.

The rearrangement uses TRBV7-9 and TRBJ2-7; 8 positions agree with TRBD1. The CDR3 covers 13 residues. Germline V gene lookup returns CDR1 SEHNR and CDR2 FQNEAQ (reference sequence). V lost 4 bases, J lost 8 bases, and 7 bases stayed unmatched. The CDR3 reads CASSWGQAPQQYF. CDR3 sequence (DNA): TGTGCCAGCAGCTGGGGACAGGCCCCTCAGCAGTACTTC.

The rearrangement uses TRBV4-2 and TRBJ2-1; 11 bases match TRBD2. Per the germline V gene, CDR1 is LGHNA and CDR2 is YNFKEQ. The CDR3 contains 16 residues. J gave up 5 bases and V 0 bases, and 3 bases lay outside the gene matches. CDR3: CASSQDSSGRHNEQFF. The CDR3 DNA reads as TGTGCCAGCAGCCAAGATTCTAGCGGGAGGCACAATGAGCAGTTCTTC.